The rows below give T cell receptor beta chains drawn from one sample of a study of shared clonotypes between healthy human individuals. Libraries were prepared by immunoSEQ multiplex PCR; TCRdb keeps only in-frame clonotypes and omits some of them. The sample has more than 400,000 clones, almost 97% seen once. The sequencing sample was made of naive CD4+ T cells sorted from blood. These receptors were collected from a woman in her 30s in good health. Both conserved end residues are part of each CDR3. D genes are given only for firm matches. Clone size is not always given. Where it is, it says once, few, many or a class for expanded clones.

clone_size d_call j_call v_call cdr3_aa cdr3_nt
- TRBD1 TRBJ2-5 TRBV18 CASSPGTGAETQYF TGTGCCAGCTCCCCCGGGACAGGGGCCGAGACCCAGTACTTC
- TRBD2 TRBJ2-3 TRBV6-1 CASSERTSGSTDTQYF TGTGCCAGCAGTGAGCGGACTAGCGGGAGCACAGATACGCAGTATTTT
- - TRBJ1-5 TRBV19 CASSVGGSLHQPQHF TGTGCCAGTAGTGTGGGGGGGAGTCTCCATCAGCCCCAGCATTTT
- TRBD2 TRBJ2-1 TRBV6-5 CASRTSANEQFF TGTGCCAGCCGGACTAGCGCGAATGAGCAGTTCTTC
- - TRBJ1-2 TRBV6-6 CASSSPVYGYTF TGTGCCAGCAGTTCCCCCGTCTATGGCTACACCTTC
- - TRBJ2-2 TRBV12-1 CASSYFLGGRTNTGELFF TGTGCCAGCAGCTACTTCTTGGGGGGTCGGACGAACACCGGGGAGCTGTTTTTT
- - TRBJ1-2 TRBV19 CASSIPRENLIYGYTF TGTGCCAGTAGTATCCCCAGGGAGAACCTAATCTATGGCTACACCTTC
- - TRBJ1-4 TRBV19 CASAGQPLGEKLFF TGTGCCAGCGCCGGACAGCCGCTCGGTGAAAAACTGTTTTTT
- - TRBJ2-3 TRBV4-2 CASSSPPGRSTDTQYF TGTGCCAGCAGCTCCCCCCCCGGGAGAAGCACAGATACGCAGTATTTT
- - TRBJ1-1 TRBV10-2 CASSEWTELMNTEAFF TGCGCCAGCAGTGAGTGGACGGAGTTAATGAACACTGAAGCTTTCTTT
- - TRBJ2-7 TRBV10-1 CASSDLPAPNYEQYF TGCGCCAGCAGTGATTTGCCTGCCCCGAACTACGAGCAGTACTTC
- - TRBJ2-1 TRBV21-1 CASGTSGRAWRGNEQFF TGTGCCAGTGGGACTAGCGGGAGGGCCTGGCGTGGGAATGAGCAGTTCTTC
- TRBD2 TRBJ2-1 TRBV5-1 CASSTGTSGDRNEQFF TGCGCCAGCAGCACCGGGACTAGCGGGGACAGAAATGAGCAGTTCTTC
- - TRBJ2-1 TRBV28 CASFSVWESEQFF TGTGCCAGCTTCTCCGTGTGGGAGAGTGAGCAGTTCTTC
- TRBD1 TRBJ2-5 TRBV27 CASSRPTGGGQETQYF TGTGCCAGCAGCCGACCGACAGGGGGCGGCCAAGAGACCCAGTACTTC
- - TRBJ1-1 TRBV30 CAWRVLLNTEAFF TGTGCCTGGAGGGTACTTTTGAACACTGAAGCTTTCTTT
- TRBD1 TRBJ1-4 TRBV30 CAWSPGTGDEKLFF TGTGCCTGGAGTCCCGGGACAGGGGATGAAAAACTGTTTTTT
- - TRBJ2-5 TRBV19 CASRDGGKGETQYF TGTGCCAGTAGGGATGGGGGAAAAGGAGAGACCCAGTACTTC
- TRBD2 TRBJ2-7 TRBV27 CASSRVVPAGVRLSYEQYF TGTGCCAGCTCCCGTGTGGTACCAGCGGGAGTACGACTCTCCTACGAGCAGTACTTC
- - TRBJ2-4 TRBV9 CASSSDSFGNIQYF TGTGCCAGCAGCTCAGACTCCTTCGGGAACATTCAGTACTTC
once - TRBJ2-7 TRBV28 CASSFQRAYEQYF TGTGCCAGCAGTTTCCAGCGGGCCTACGAGCAGTACTTC
once - TRBJ1-2 TRBV28 CASSSPSRGPIYGYTF TGTGCCAGCAGTTCTCCATCCAGGGGTCCTATCTATGGCTACACCTTC
- - TRBJ2-7 TRBV6-6 CASSSGRAYEQYF TGTGCCAGCAGTTCAGGCAGAGCCTACGAGCAGTACTTC
- TRBD1 TRBJ2-7 TRBV27 CASSSGQFYEQYF TGTGCCAGCAGTTCGGGACAGTTCTACGAGCAGTACTTC
- TRBD1 TRBJ1-1 TRBV7-2 CASSLGQGAWTEAFF TGTGCCAGCAGCCTAGGACAGGGAGCCTGGACTGAAGCTTTCTTT
- TRBD1 TRBJ2-7 TRBV19 CASSAGQGRFGEQYF TGTGCCAGTAGTGCAGGACAGGGGAGGTTCGGCGAGCAGTACTTC
- - TRBJ2-6 TRBV28 CASSTSGANVLTF TGTGCCAGCAGTACGTCTGGGGCCAACGTCCTGACTTTC
- TRBD2 TRBJ2-7 TRBV20-1 CSAGLAGGNIF TGCAGTGCTGGATTAGCGGGAGGGAACATCTTC
- - TRBJ2-1 TRBV11-3 CATRLCEQFF TGTGCCACCCGGCTGTGTGAGCAGTTCTTC
- TRBD2 TRBJ2-1 TRBV29-1 CSVASGSSNEQFF TGCAGCGTTGCGAGCGGGAGCTCCAATGAGCAGTTCTTC
- TRBD2 TRBJ2-2 TRBV5-1 CASSSKTSLSVSGYRTGELFF TGCGCCAGCAGCTCCAAGACTAGCCTCAGTGTGTCGGGGTATCGGACCGGGGAGCTGTTTTTT
once - TRBJ2-7 TRBV27 CASSLFIGGARARVEQYF TGTGCCAGCAGTTTATTCATCGGGGGCGCGCGGGCACGCGTGGAGCAGTACTTC
- - TRBJ1-1 TRBV5-1 CASSPTGNTEAFF TGCGCCAGCAGCCCTACAGGGAACACTGAAGCTTTCTTT
once - TRBJ1-4 TRBV2 CASSEPPQAGLEKLFF TGTGCCAGCAGTGAACCTCCCCAGGCAGGCTTGGAAAAACTGTTTTTT
- - TRBJ2-1 TRBV30 CAWSLGLPKNNEQFF TGTGCCTGGAGCTTAGGACTACCCAAGAACAATGAGCAGTTCTTC
- TRBD2 TRBJ2-7 TRBV7-9 CASSSTPGLASYEQYF TGTGCCAGCAGCAGCACCCCGGGACTAGCCTCATACGAGCAGTACTTC
- - TRBJ2-3 TRBV6-5 CASSSGTKYF TGTGCCAGCAGTTCGGGGACAAAGTATTTT
- - TRBJ2-7 TRBV18 CASSPGQPSYEQYF TGTGCCAGCTCACCGGGCCAACCATCCTACGAGCAGTACTTC
few TRBD1 TRBJ2-6 TRBV19 CASSTYWTGVSGANVLTF TGTGCCAGTAGTACTTATTGGACAGGCGTCTCTGGGGCCAACGTCCTGACTTTC
- TRBD2 TRBJ2-3 TRBV5-1 CASSAGPGLAGADTQYF TGCGCCAGCAGCGCGGGACCGGGACTAGCGGGAGCAGATACGCAGTATTTT
- - TRBJ2-1 TRBV4-1 CASSQGPGSSYNEQFF TGCGCCAGCAGCCAAGGGCCAGGGAGCTCCTACAATGAGCAGTTCTTC
- - TRBJ1-3 TRBV27 CASSSLNGNTIYF TGTGCCAGCAGTTCTCTAAACGGAAACACCATATATTTT
- TRBD2 TRBJ2-1 TRBV4-2 CASSPLPGLAGYNEQFF TGTGCCAGCAGCCCCCTTCCGGGACTAGCGGGGTACAATGAGCAGTTCTTC
once - TRBJ2-2 TRBV7-9 CASSPLGTKSSVELFF TGTGCCAGCAGCCCACTTGGGACAAAATCCTCTGTGGAGCTGTTTTTT
- TRBD1 TRBJ2-1 TRBV28 CASLTGTVNLDEQFF TGTGCCAGCTTAACCGGGACAGTCAATTTAGATGAGCAGTTCTTC
- TRBD2 TRBJ2-3 TRBV5-1 CASRKRERTDTQYF TGCGCCAGCCGAAAGCGGGAGCGCACAGATACGCAGTATTTT